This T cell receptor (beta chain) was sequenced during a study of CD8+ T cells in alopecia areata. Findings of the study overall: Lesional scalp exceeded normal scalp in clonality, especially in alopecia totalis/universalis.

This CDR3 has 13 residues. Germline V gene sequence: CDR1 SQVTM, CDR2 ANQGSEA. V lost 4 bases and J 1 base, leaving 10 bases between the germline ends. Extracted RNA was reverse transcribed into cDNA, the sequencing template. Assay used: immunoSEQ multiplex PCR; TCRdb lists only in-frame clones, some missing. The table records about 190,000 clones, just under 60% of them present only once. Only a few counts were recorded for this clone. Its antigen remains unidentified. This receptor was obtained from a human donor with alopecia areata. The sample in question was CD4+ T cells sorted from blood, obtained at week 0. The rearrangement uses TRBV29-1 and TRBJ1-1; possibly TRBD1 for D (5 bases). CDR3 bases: TGCAGCGTTGGGGGGACCAGGAACACTGAAGCTTTCTTT. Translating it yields CSVGGTRNTEAFF.